This T cell receptor (beta chain) stems from a study of response to subunit inactivated influenza vaccine. Trimming took 6 bases from V and 0 from J; bases not matched to a gene: 10. This CDR3 contains 18 residues. The germline V gene encodes CDR1 MDHEN and CDR2 SYDVKM. This clonotype has just a few counts. Via MiXCR, TCRdb re-called the RT-PCR reads, giving one row per CDR3 protein. This sample yields about 530,000 distinct CDR3 sequences, of which 12% are seen a single time; about 9.4% belongs to the top ten. The chain carries TRBV28 and TRBJ2-7; 14 bases line up with TRBD2. The sample in question was PBMCs from blood, obtained on the day of vaccination. This receptor was identified in a man aged 45-65 years who received an inactivated influenza vaccine. CDR3 nucleotide sequence: TGTGCCAGCAGGCTCGGACTAGCGGGGGGCCCAATCTCCTACGAGCAGTACTTC. It codes for CASRLGLAGGPISYEQYF.